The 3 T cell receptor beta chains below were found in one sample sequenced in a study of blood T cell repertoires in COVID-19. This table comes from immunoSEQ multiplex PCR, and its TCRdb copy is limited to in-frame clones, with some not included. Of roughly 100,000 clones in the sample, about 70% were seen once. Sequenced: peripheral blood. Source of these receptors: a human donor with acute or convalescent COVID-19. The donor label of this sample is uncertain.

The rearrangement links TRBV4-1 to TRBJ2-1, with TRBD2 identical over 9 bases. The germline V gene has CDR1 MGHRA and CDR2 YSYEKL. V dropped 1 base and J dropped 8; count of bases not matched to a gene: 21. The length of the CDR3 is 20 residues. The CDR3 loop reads CASSQAATRGTSNGGYEQFF. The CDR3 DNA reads TGCGCCAGCAGCCAAGCGGCCACGAGGGGGACTAGCAACGGGGGCTATGAGCAGTTCTTC.

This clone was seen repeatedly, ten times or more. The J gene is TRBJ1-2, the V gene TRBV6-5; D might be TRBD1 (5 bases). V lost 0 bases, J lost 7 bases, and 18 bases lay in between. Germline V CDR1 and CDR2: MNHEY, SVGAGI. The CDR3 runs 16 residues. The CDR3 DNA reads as TGTGCCAGCAGTTACTCGGGCCAGGGAAGTAGTCGTGGCTACACCTTC. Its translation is CASSYSGQGSSRGYTF.

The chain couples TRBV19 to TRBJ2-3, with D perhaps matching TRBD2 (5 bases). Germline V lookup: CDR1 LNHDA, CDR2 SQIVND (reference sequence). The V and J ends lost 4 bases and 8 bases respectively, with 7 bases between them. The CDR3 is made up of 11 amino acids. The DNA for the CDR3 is TGTGCCAGTAGTACCGAGGGTACGCAGTATTTT. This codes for CASSTEGTQYF. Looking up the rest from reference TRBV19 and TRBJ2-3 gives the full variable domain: DGGITQSPKYLFRKEGQNVTLSCEQNLNHDAMYWYRQDPGQGLRLIYYSQIVNDFQKGDIAEGYSVSREKKESFPLTVTSAQKNPTAFYLCASSTEGTQYFGPGTRLTVL.